The subject of this entry is one T cell receptor beta chain. Next came a second PCR, run for about 7 to 12 cycles, which used a sample-barcoded 5' primer along with a J-beta primer mix. From the 5' RACE reads, TCRdb called clonotypes with MiXCR, one entry per CDR3 protein. This table has some 850,000 distinct CDR3 sequences, around a quarter appearing once. The germline CDR1 and CDR2 sequences are SQVTM and ANQGSEA. The ends were cut back, 4 bases at V and 8 bases at J, with 6 bases in the middle. The CDR3 has 10 amino acids. This entry belongs to a study of blood T cells in healthy people across ages. These data also featured in a second study, about T cells of mothers and their children.

Sequenced: blood. The clonotype was recovered from a boy between 10 and 17 years old in good health. J is TRBJ2-1 and V is TRBV29-1; D is undetermined. CDR3 amino acids: CSVVVDEQFF. The DNA of the CDR3 is TGCAGCGTTGTGGTGGATGAGCAGTTCTTC.